This TCR beta chain was captured by sequencing in a study of tumor and adjacent non-tumor tissue in lung cancer. At the level of the study: Stage I to III disease affected over nine men and 5 women aged roughly 31 to 76. Samples averaged about 3.8 million productive TCRbeta reads each. Study outcomes and limitations: Top 100 clones took a larger repertoire share in normal lung.

As for this clonotype: What it binds is unknown.

Three rounds of nested PCR, following a modified ARM-PCR protocol, produced the TCRbeta library. TCRdb passed the multiplex PCR reads through MiXCR, listing each CDR3 protein once. The table shows roughly 81,000 distinct CDR3 sequences, with around 57% occurring only once. This sample's RNA came from whole unsorted tissue. The CDR3 is made up of 17 amino acids. Per the germline V gene, CDR1 is SEHNR and CDR2 is FQNEAQ (reference sequence). Trimming removed 0 bases at V and 8 bases at J, with 19 bases between. This chain links TRBV7-9 with TRBJ1-4; D uncertain. The origin of this receptor is a man aged 65 to 79 with non-small cell lung cancer. The sequenced material came from lung tumor tissue. This chain's CDR3 is CASSLAARTRGEEKLFF. The DNA for the CDR3 is TGTGCCAGCAGCTTAGCGGCTCGGACCCGCGGGGAAGAAAAACTGTTTTTT.